Below, 30 T cell receptor beta chains from the same sample are listed, as sequenced in a study of blood T cell repertoires in COVID-19. Sequencing used immunoSEQ multiplex PCR; TCRdb keeps in-frame clones, though not all of them. The table shows under 200,000 clones, with roughly 86% occurring only once. The specimen sequenced was peripheral blood. The receptors originated from a man aged 35 to 55 with active or convalescent COVID-19.

The V gene is TRBV9, the J gene TRBJ2-3, with D perhaps TRBD1 (6 bases). The CDR3 loop spans 15 amino acids. Germline lookup yields CDR1 SGDLS and CDR2 YYNGEE. V dropped 0 bases and J dropped 3 bases, with 11 bases sitting between them. CDR3 protein: CASSVVTGFTDTQYF. In DNA, the CDR3 is TGTGCCAGCAGCGTAGTAACAGGGTTTACAGATACGCAGTATTTT.

Written as DNA, the CDR3 is TGTGCCAGCAGCTTAGCGCTAGGTGCCTCGCCCTATGGCTACACCTTC. Amino acid sequence: CASSLALGASPYGYTF. The rearrangement links TRBV7-8 to TRBJ1-2, with D unresolved. CDR1 and CDR2 (germline): SGHVS, FQNEAQ. There are 16 residues in the CDR3. Trimming removed 0 bases at V and 4 bases at J, with 15 bases between.

Remarks on this clone: The sample has other DNA sequences that encode this CDR3 too. The CDR3 region has the DNA TGTGCCAGCAGCCTGGGGGGCGAGCAGTACTTC. Its protein is CASSLGGEQYF. The chain employs TRBV12-3 or TRBV12-4 and TRBJ2-7, with D perhaps matching TRBD2 (6 bases). CDR3 size: 11 residues. Trimming took off 6 bases at V and 6 bases at J, with 9 bases between the two ends.

The chain has TRBV11-2 and TRBJ1-5; TRBD1 might be the D (5 bases). Looked up from germline, CDR1 is SGHAT and CDR2 is FQNNGV. This CDR3 spans 19 amino acids. Trimming stripped 5 bases from V and 1 base from J, with 24 bases between. The CDR3 reads CASSPIRQPWRVSNQPQHF. In nucleotides, the CDR3 is TGTGCCAGCAGCCCGATCCGACAGCCGTGGAGGGTCAGCAATCAGCCCCAGCATTTT.

The gene calls are TRBV24-1 and TRBJ1-5; D unresolved. V shed 1 base and J shed 5 bases, with 17 bases lying between them. The CDR3 is 17 amino acids. Germline CDR1 is KGHDR and CDR2 is SFDVKD. This CDR3 is CATSDFWQPPGDQPQHF. The CDR3 region has the DNA TGTGCCACCAGTGATTTTTGGCAACCCCCCGGGGATCAGCCCCAGCATTTT.

V is TRBV6-2 or TRBV6-3 and J is TRBJ2-5; 11 nucleotides align to TRBD2. With 4 bases clipped from V and 5 bases from J, the junction kept 6 bases outside the gene matches. The germline CDR1 and CDR2 sequences are MNHEY and SVGEGT. This CDR3 is built from 15 residues. The CDR3 loop is CASSLVAGGGETQYF. The CDR3 DNA is TGTGCCAGCAGTTTGGTAGCGGGGGGGGGCGAGACCCAGTACTTC.

The rearrangement uses TRBV24-1 and TRBJ2-3, with D perhaps matching TRBD1 (5 bases). Germline V gives CDR1 KGHDR, CDR2 SFDVKD. The germline V and J ends were trimmed by 3 bases and 11 bases, with 17 bases remaining between them. The CDR3 has 14 amino acids. The CDR3 DNA sequence: TGTGCCACCAGTGATCCTCTCGGACACCGCGGGCAGTATTTT. It codes for CATSDPLGHRGQYF.

The chain couples TRBV5-1 to TRBJ2-2; tentative D call: TRBD1 (6 bases). This CDR3 comprises 16 residues. Germline values: CDR1 SGHRS, CDR2 YFSETQ. With 3 bases removed from V and 0 bases from J, the gap between germline ends came to 12 bases. The CDR3 sequence: CASSWLQGTNTGELFF. The CDR3 bases are TGCGCCAGCAGCTGGTTACAGGGCACGAACACCGGGGAGCTGTTTTTT.

The table lists this clone with a few counts. The V call is TRBV30, the J call TRBJ1-4; D is perhaps TRBD1 (6 bases). The CDR3 consists of 16 residues. The germline CDR1 and CDR2 sequences are GTSNPN and SVGIG (reference sequence). Trimming removed 4 bases at V and 0 bases at J, with 15 bases between. CDR3 coding DNA: TGTGCCTGGACCGCCGGGACACTTGCAACTAATGAAAAACTGTTTTTT. Protein sequence: CAWTAGTLATNEKLFF.

The chain is built from TRBV12-3 or TRBV12-4 and TRBJ2-7, with TRBD1 matching over 9 bases. The trim removed 6 bases at V and 4 bases at J, leaving 4 bases unmatched. This CDR3 contains 13 residues. Here the CDR3 DNA reads TGTGCCAGCAGGTGGACAGGGGCGTACGAGCAGTACTTC. It encodes CASRWTGAYEQYF.

This chain connects TRBV10-2 to TRBJ2-1; D is possibly TRBD1 (6 bases). The CDR3 sequence is 15 residues long. Looked up from germline, CDR1 is WSHSY and CDR2 is SAAADI. Trimming removed 6 bases at V and 2 bases at J, with 14 bases between. The CDR3 sequence is CASSRDGGPYNEQFF. The CDR3 nucleotides are TGCGCCAGCAGCCGTGATGGGGGCCCCTACAATGAGCAGTTCTTC.

This chain connects TRBV7-9 to TRBJ2-2; D might be TRBD2 (5 bases). The CDR3 contains 17 residues. Germline V CDR1 and CDR2: SEHNR, FQNEAQ (reference sequence). Trimming took off 1 base at V and 2 bases at J, with 14 bases between the two ends. The CDR3 region is CASSLDLRAVNTGELFF. CDR3 coding DNA: TGTGCCAGCAGCTTAGACCTGAGGGCTGTCAACACCGGGGAGCTGTTTTTT. The variable domain in full, completed from reference TRBV7-9 and TRBJ2-2, reads DTGVSQNPRHKITKRGQNVTFRCDPISEHNRLYWYRQTLGQGPEFLTYFQNEAQLEKSRLLSDRFSAERPKGSFSTLEIQRTEQGDSAMYLCASSLDLRAVNTGELFFGEGSRLTVL.

This rearrangement joins TRBV4-2 to TRBJ2-6, with a possible D match to TRBD1 (5 bases). Germline V lookup: CDR1 LGHNA, CDR2 YNFKEQ. The CDR3 totals 18 residues. The V gene lost 0 bases and the J gene lost 0 bases, with 12 bases spanning the gap. As DNA, the CDR3 is TGTGCCAGCAGCCAAGATAGACAGTCCCGCTCTGGGGCCAACGTCCTGACTTTC. This translates into CASSQDRQSRSGANVLTF.

The chain couples TRBV6-5 to TRBJ1-5; possible D gene TRBD1, 6 bases. The length of the CDR3 is 13 residues. CDR1 and CDR2 from the germline V gene are MNHEY and SVGAGI. V lost 5 bases, J lost 8 bases, and 13 bases lay in between. The CDR3 loop is CASSMTGIEPQHF. Here the CDR3 DNA reads TGTGCCAGCAGTATGACAGGCATCGAGCCCCAGCATTTT.

The chain links TRBV12-3 or TRBV12-4 to TRBJ1-1; D call uncertain. This CDR3 is 11 amino acids long. With 4 bases removed from V and 8 bases from J, the gap between germline ends came to 8 bases. This CDR3 reads CASSSGFEAFF. The CDR3, as DNA: TGTGCCAGCAGTTCAGGATTCGAAGCTTTCTTT.

J is TRBJ2-3 and V is TRBV3-1 (or the pseudogene TRBV3-2); 10 bases match TRBD2. Germline CDR1 and CDR2: LGHDT and YNNKEL (reference sequence). The CDR3 covers 16 residues. V lost 4 bases, J lost 4 bases, and 8 bases stayed unmatched. The CDR3 nucleotides read TGTGCCAGCAGCCCAGAAGCGGGGGGGCGCTCAGATACGCAGTATTTT. It is translated as CASSPEAGGRSDTQYF.

This chain uses TRBV5-8 with TRBJ2-5; TRBD1 agrees at 11 bases. Germline lookup yields CDR1 SGHTS and CDR2 YDEGEE. There are 17 residues in the CDR3. V dropped 2 bases and J dropped 1; count of bases not matched to a gene: 7. CDR3 nucleotides: TGTGCCAGCAGCTTCCACGGACAGGGGGCTTTCCAAGAGACCCAGTACTTC. It translates to CASSFHGQGAFQETQYF.

The rearrangement joins TRBV18 to TRBJ2-7; 9 bases agree with TRBD1. The CDR3 sequence is 15 residues long. Germline V gives CDR1 KGHSH, CDR2 LQKENI. V gave up 3 bases and J gave up 2 bases; unmatched junction bases: 5. The chain's CDR3 is CASSPGTGRTYEQYF. In nucleotides, the CDR3 is TGTGCCAGCTCACCCGGGACAGGGAGGACCTACGAGCAGTACTTC.

The chain recombines TRBV7-9 with TRBJ1-1; 10 bases are a match to TRBD1. This CDR3 is built from 15 residues. V lost 4 bases and J lost 6; bases outside the gene matches: 8. Germline CDR1 SEHNR, CDR2 FQNEAQ (reference sequence). CDR3 DNA: TGTGCCAGCAGCTCCCCCGGGACAGGGGACCCTGAAGCTTTCTTT. Translation: CASSSPGTGDPEAFF.

This clone appeared a single time. This chain joins TRBV11-1 and TRBJ2-3, with unresolved D. Germline CDR1 SGHAT, CDR2 FQDESV (reference sequence). Trimming took 3 bases from V and 2 from J, leaving 15 bases between them. The CDR3 length is 16 residues. The CDR3 DNA sequence: TGTGCCAGCAGCTTTCTAACTACATCCCCCACAGATACGCAGTATTTT. The encoded protein is CASSFLTTSPTDTQYF.

The genes are TRBV5-1 and TRBJ2-7; 11 bases fit TRBD2. The V gene's germline CDR1 is SGHRS and CDR2 YFSETQ. The trim removed 5 bases at V and 6 bases at J, leaving 13 bases unmatched. This CDR3 is 16 amino acids long. The CDR3 loop is CASSSGTLAGGGEQYF. DNA for the CDR3: TGCGCCAGCAGTTCAGGAACTCTAGCGGGGGGCGGCGAGCAGTACTTC. Together with reference TRBV5-1 and TRBJ2-7, the CDR3 gives the full variable domain: KAGVTQTPRYLIKTRGQQVTLSCSPISGHRSVSWYQQTPGQGLQFLFEYFSETQRNKGNFPGRFSGRQFSNSRSEMNVSTLELGDSALYLCASSSGTLAGGGEQYFGPGTRLTVT.

This sequence joins TRBV21-1 and TRBJ1-5; TRBD1, as called in the table, went unchecked against the DNA. TRBV21-1 is flagged as a pseudogene. The CDR3 is 13 amino acids. CDR3 loop: CASSRQGGQPQHF. CDR3 bases: TGTGCCAGCAGCAGACAGGGAGGTCAGCCCCAGCATTTT.

This chain connects TRBV7-8 to TRBJ1-5; D is perhaps TRBD1 (6 bases). Germline lookup yields CDR1 SGHVS and CDR2 FQNEAQ. Trimming removed 5 bases at V and 9 bases at J, with 20 bases between. The CDR3 totals 15 residues. CDR3 loop: CASSIQGGGLLPQHF. Written as DNA, the CDR3 is TGTGCCAGCAGCATCCAGGGAGGGGGGCTTTTGCCCCAGCATTTT.

The genes are TRBV18 and TRBJ2-5; TRBD2 aligns across 11 bases. Trimming removed 3 bases from V and 0 bases from J; junction bases left unmatched: 9. The germline gives CDR1 KGHSH, CDR2 LQKENI. The CDR3 is made up of 18 amino acids. The CDR3 sequence is CASSPRLAGGLYQETQYF. The CDR3 DNA sequence: TGTGCCAGCTCACCCAGGCTAGCGGGGGGCTTATACCAAGAGACCCAGTACTTC.

The chain employs TRBV19 and TRBJ1-2; D unresolved. The length of the CDR3 is 19 residues. Trimming shortened V by 2 bases and J by 2 bases, and 24 bases separated the two germline ends. Germline V gene lookup returns CDR1 LNHDA and CDR2 SQIVND (reference sequence). DNA for the CDR3: TGTGCCAGTAGTATAAAGGGCATATTGATGGGAGCGATCAACTATGGCTACACCTTC. It encodes CASSIKGILMGAINYGYTF.

This sequence joins TRBV7-8 and TRBJ2-5; 8 bases map to TRBD2. Germline-derived CDR1 and CDR2 are SGHVS and FQNEAQ. The trim removed 6 bases at V and 5 bases at J, leaving 5 bases unmatched. This CDR3 has 13 amino acids. CDR3 nucleotide sequence: TGTGCCAGCAGGATCGGGGGGGCGGAGACCCAGTACTTC. Translated, it gives CASRIGGAETQYF.

The J gene is TRBJ1-1, the V gene TRBV18; possibly TRBD1 for D (6 bases). The CDR3 has 14 amino acids. The V and J ends lost 2 bases and 4 bases respectively, with 11 bases between them. Germline-derived CDR1 and CDR2 are KGHSH and LQKENI. The CDR3 spells CASSPSQGSTEAFF. CDR3 nucleotides: TGTGCCAGCTCACCATCACAGGGATCCACTGAAGCTTTCTTT.

V and J are TRBV15 and TRBJ2-2; 8 nucleotides match TRBD1. Trimming at V came to 3 bases and at J to 6 bases, leaving 9 bases not matched to a gene. Germline V gives CDR1 LNHNV, CDR2 YYDKDF (reference sequence). The CDR3 runs 16 residues. Here the CDR3 DNA reads TGTGCCACCAGCAGTCAAGGACAGGGTTTTTCCGGGGAGCTGTTTTTT. Its translation is CATSSQGQGFSGELFF.

The V gene is TRBV13, the J gene TRBJ1-2; TRBD1 is a possible D gene (6 bases). The CDR3 is made up of 13 amino acids. V lost 10 bases and J 3 bases, leaving 15 bases between the germline ends. Per the germline V gene, CDR1 is PRHDT and CDR2 is FYEKMQ (reference sequence). For the CDR3, the DNA is TGTGCCACTTCCAGGGGTCATGACTATGGCTACACCTTC. This codes for CATSRGHDYGYTF.

The rearrangement uses TRBV6-5 and TRBJ2-2; D gene unclear. V dropped 2 bases and J dropped 3 bases, with 10 bases sitting between them. This CDR3 region has 15 residues. Germline loops: CDR1 MNHEY, CDR2 SVGAGI. The CDR3 protein is CASSYGQVYTGELFF. The DNA for the CDR3 is TGTGCCAGCAGTTACGGGCAGGTGTACACCGGGGAGCTGTTTTTT.